Listed here are 3 T cell receptor beta chains from one sample, sequenced in a study of T cell clonality in common variable immunodeficiency. Data came from immunoSEQ multiplex PCR; TCRdb stores just in-frame clones and leaves some out. The repertoire has roughly 60,000 clones, none seen only once; the ten largest take over 1.5%. The specimen was peripheral blood mononuclear cells. Every receptor here comes from a person aged 18 to 70 in good health.

Turning to this clone: The read falls 3 residues short of the CDR3 end, and the missing part is taken from the germline J gene. This chain uses TRBV18 with TRBJ1-3; perhaps TRBD1 as D (5 bases). V lost 1 base and J 3 bases, leaving 10 bases between the germline ends. Germline V gene sequence: CDR1 KGHSH, CDR2 LQKENI. The CDR3 has 15 residues. The covered CDR3 bases are TGTGCCAGCTCACCACGTTCCCAGGGTGGAAACACC. This gives the protein CASSPRSQGGNT. The full CDR3 protein reads CASSPRSQGGNTIYF.

This clone was observed many times. The read falls 3 residues short of the CDR3 end, and the missing part is taken from the germline J gene. The J gene is TRBJ2-7, the V gene TRBV20-1, with 7 bases that match TRBD1. V gave up 5 bases and J gave up 2 bases; unmatched junction bases: 9. The CDR3 runs 14 residues. Germline V lookup: CDR1 DFQATT, CDR2 SNEGSKA (reference sequence). The CDR3 region is CSAPRQGSTYEQYF. Partial CDR3 DNA: TGCAGTGCTCCCCGACAGGGATCAACCTACGAG.

This clone was recorded at least ten times. The CDR3 is cut off 3 residues early in the read; its end comes from the germline J gene. The gene calls are TRBV30 and TRBJ1-6, with TRBD1 matching over 8 bases. This CDR3 is built from 14 residues. With V trimmed by 7 bases and J by 9 bases, 11 bases remained unmatched. Germline CDR1 is GTSNPN and CDR2 is SVGIG (reference sequence). CDR3 bases read: TGTGCCTTGGACAAGACAGGGGAGGCTTCACCC. This translates into CALDKTGEASP. The entire CDR3 protein is CALDKTGEASPLHF. The full variable domain, with the rest looked up from reference TRBV30 and TRBJ1-6, is SQTIHQWPATLVQPVGSPLSLECTVEGTSNPNLYWYRQAAGRGLQLLFYSVGIGQISSEVPQNLSASRPQDRQFILSSKKLLLSDSGFYLCALDKTGEASPLHFGNGTRLTVT.